This T cell receptor beta chain was sequenced in a study of blood T cell repertoires in COVID-19. Background on the study: Collection of acute and convalescent COVID-19 samples took place in the United States, Italy and Spain.

Per germline, CDR1 MNHNS and CDR2 SASEGT. The length of the CDR3 is 16 residues. V shed 2 bases, J shed 5 bases, and the junction held 8 bases outside the gene matches. Using immunoSEQ multiplex PCR, the repertoire was profiled, and TCRdb retains in-frame clones only, with some absent. Among hundreds of thousands of clones listed, 80% to 90% were seen once. The clonotype was recovered from a woman in her forties or fifties who had been exposed to COVID-19. Sequenced material: PBMCs or T cells enriched from blood (not recorded which). The chain is built from TRBV6-1 and TRBJ1-1; 10 positions agree with TRBD1. The CDR3 DNA sequence: TGTGCCAGCAGTGAATGGGGACAGGGGAGGGATACTGAAGCTTTCTTT. It specifies CASSEWGQGRDTEAFF.